This note documents a single T cell receptor (beta chain) sequence. The record originates from a study of blood T cell repertoires in COVID-19. For the study at large: COVID-19 samples, acute and convalescent, were from the United States, Italy and Spain. In each case, the material was cDNA or gDNA derived from T cells, B-cell-depleted T cells, or PBMCs.

Assignments of participants to cohorts depended upon their own reported clinical history. Exposed participants came across a COVID-19 case within 2 weeks before study entry. CDR1 SEHNR and CDR2 FQNEAQ come from the germline V gene (reference sequence). The CDR3 length is 16 residues. Trimming cost V 1 base and J 6 bases; bases outside gene matches: 4. Using immunoSEQ multiplex PCR, the repertoire was profiled, and TCRdb retains in-frame clones only, with some absent. This sample has hundreds of thousands of clones, with around 82% found just once. The source material was PBMCs or T cells enriched from blood (not recorded which). The receptor comes from a woman between 45 and 60 years old who had been exposed to COVID-19. The chain recombines TRBV7-9 with TRBJ1-6, with 9 bases matching TRBD1. The CDR3 is CASSLVGTGSNSPLHF. CDR3 bases: TGTGCCAGCAGCTTAGTAGGGACAGGGTCTAATTCACCCCTCCACTTT. The full variable domain, completed using reference TRBV7-9 and TRBJ1-6, is DTGVSQNPRHKITKRGQNVTFRCDPISEHNRLYWYRQTLGQGPEFLTYFQNEAQLEKSRLLSDRFSAERPKGSFSTLEIQRTEQGDSAMYLCASSLVGTGSNSPLHFGNGTRLTVT.